The 9 T cell receptor beta chains given below trace back to one sample, sequenced in a study of radiotherapy plus CTLA-4 blockade in lung cancer (dated by TCRdb to the late 2010s). The library relied on the immunoSEQ multiplex PCR assay. TCRdb re-hosts the immuneACCESS table, in-frame sequences only. Its copies lack some clones; in the studies checked, an unresolved V gene accounts for under half of them, and the cause for the rest is not known. In all, the sample holds tens of thousands of clones, and 78% of those were seen once. 4% of the sample goes to the ten largest clones. The sample consisted of peripheral blood, taken from a patient treated with radiotherapy plus ipilimumab. The receptors stem from a human donor with non-small cell lung cancer who had a partial response to radiotherapy plus ipilimumab. Some clones in this sample may be carry-over from other donors' samples.

CDR3 coding DNA: TGTGCCAGCAGTCTAACGCTCACGGAGCAGTTCTTC. It yields the protein CASSLTLTEQFF. V gene TRBV27 combines with J gene TRBJ2-1; no firm D call. The V gene's germline CDR1 is MNHEY and CDR2 SMNVEV (reference sequence). The CDR3 is 12 amino acids. Trimming took 5 bases from V and 10 from J, leaving 12 bases between them.

This rearrangement joins TRBV2 to TRBJ1-4; 7 positions match TRBD1. Trimming removed 5 bases from V and 8 bases from J; junction bases left unmatched: 8. This CDR3 is 14 amino acids long. Germline V lookup: CDR1 SNHLY, CDR2 FYNNEI. The CDR3 region is CASSRRQGGEKLFF. CDR3 DNA sequence: TGTGCCAGCAGTAGACGACAGGGCGGCGAAAAACTGTTTTTT. Variable domain in full (rest from reference TRBV2 and TRBJ1-4): EPEVTQTPSHQVTQMGQEVILRCVPISNHLYFYWYRQILGQKVEFLVSFYNNEISEKSEIFDDQFSVERPDGSNFTLKIRSTKLEDSAMYFCASSRRQGGEKLFFGSGTQLSVL.

As for this clone: Relative to the germline gene, one junction end is altered; a read error may explain this. The chain couples TRBV6-5 to TRBJ2-5, with 7 bases that match TRBD2. The J call may be faulty, since TRBJ2-7 better matches the DNA end. The CDR3 is made up of 15 amino acids. Germline CDR1 reads MNHEY; CDR2 reads SVGAGI. The CDR3 is CVSSYVGGSSYEQYF. The CDR3 nucleotides are TGTGTCAGCAGTTACGTAGGCGGGAGCTCCTACGAGCAGTACTTC.

In its sample, this clone was seen a few times. The rearrangement links TRBV9 to TRBJ2-3, with TRBD2 matching 8 bases. This CDR3 is built from 16 residues. Losses at the gene ends were 0 bases for V and 1 base for J; bases not matched to a gene: 4. Germline CDR1 reads SGDLS; CDR2 reads YYNGEE. The CDR3 loop is CASSVAGGRGTDTQYF. CDR3 nucleotide sequence: TGTGCCAGCAGCGTAGCGGGGGGGCGGGGCACAGATACGCAGTATTTT.

This clone appeared a single time. Sequence at one end of the junction differs from germline and may be a read error. Other DNA sequences of this sample code for an identical CDR3. This sequence joins TRBV5-8 and TRBJ2-1; 7 positions agree with TRBD1. Germline loops: CDR1 SGHTS, CDR2 YDEGEE. This CDR3 region has 13 residues. The CDR3: CASSLGQHNEQFF. Written as DNA, the CDR3 is TGCGCCAGCAGCTTGGGACAGCACAATGAGCAGTTCTTC.

This clone was picked up one time. The chain combines TRBV28 with TRBJ1-2; maybe TRBD1 (5 bases). This CDR3 spans 16 amino acids. CDR1 MDHEN and CDR2 SYDVKM come from the germline V gene. Trimming took off 5 bases at V and 4 bases at J, with 20 bases between the two ends. In DNA, the CDR3 is TGTGCCAGCAGTAGTGCTTCAGGGCAGGGTCTCTATGGCTACACCTTC. This translates into CASSSASGQGLYGYTF.

This chain connects TRBV5-4 to TRBJ2-7; a possible D gene is TRBD2 (6 bases). Looked up from germline, CDR1 is SGHNT and CDR2 is YYREEE (reference sequence). V gave up 4 bases and J gave up 4 bases, with 15 bases separating them. CDR3 length: 14 residues. CDR3 in amino acids: CASSKTRGAYEQYF. The CDR3, as DNA: TGTGCCAGCAGCAAGACTAGAGGGGCGTACGAGCAGTACTTC.

The chain employs TRBV19 and TRBJ1-2, with a weak D call TRBD1 (5 bases). CDR3 length equals 15 residues. Trimming cost V 6 bases and J 4 bases, with 18 bases left between them. Germline V gene lookup returns CDR1 LNHDA and CDR2 SQIVND (reference sequence). The DNA of the CDR3 is TGTGCCAGTAGACCTCAGGACATCGGCGGCTATGGCTACACCTTC. It codes for CASRPQDIGGYGYTF. Full variable domain (missing parts from reference TRBV19 and TRBJ1-2): DGGITQSPKYLFRKEGQNVTLSCEQNLNHDAMYWYRQDPGQGLRLIYYSQIVNDFQKGDIAEGYSVSREKKESFPLTVTSAQKNPTAFYLCASRPQDIGGYGYTFGSGTRLTVV.

This chain links TRBV5-4 with TRBJ1-2, with a weak D call TRBD1 (5 bases). Germline CDR1 and CDR2: SGHNT and YYREEE (reference sequence). This CDR3 has 16 residues. V was trimmed by 1 base and J by 6 bases, leaving 19 bases between them. The CDR3 spells CASSLLSALGPNGYTF. DNA for the CDR3: TGTGCCAGCAGCTTGCTGTCCGCGTTGGGGCCAAATGGCTACACCTTC.